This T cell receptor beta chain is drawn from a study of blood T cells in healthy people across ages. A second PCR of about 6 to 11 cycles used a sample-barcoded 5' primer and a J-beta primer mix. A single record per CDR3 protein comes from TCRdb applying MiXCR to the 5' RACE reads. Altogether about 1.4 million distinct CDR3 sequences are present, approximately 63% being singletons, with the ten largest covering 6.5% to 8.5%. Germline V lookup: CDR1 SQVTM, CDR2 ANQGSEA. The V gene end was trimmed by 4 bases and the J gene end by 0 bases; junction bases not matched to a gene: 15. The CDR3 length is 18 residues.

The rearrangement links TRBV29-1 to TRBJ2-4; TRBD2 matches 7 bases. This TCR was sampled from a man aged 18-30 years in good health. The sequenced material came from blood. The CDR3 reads CSVVPSSPGGLAKNIQYF. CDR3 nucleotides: TGCAGCGTTGTTCCCAGTTCTCCGGGGGGATTAGCCAAAAACATTCAGTACTTC.